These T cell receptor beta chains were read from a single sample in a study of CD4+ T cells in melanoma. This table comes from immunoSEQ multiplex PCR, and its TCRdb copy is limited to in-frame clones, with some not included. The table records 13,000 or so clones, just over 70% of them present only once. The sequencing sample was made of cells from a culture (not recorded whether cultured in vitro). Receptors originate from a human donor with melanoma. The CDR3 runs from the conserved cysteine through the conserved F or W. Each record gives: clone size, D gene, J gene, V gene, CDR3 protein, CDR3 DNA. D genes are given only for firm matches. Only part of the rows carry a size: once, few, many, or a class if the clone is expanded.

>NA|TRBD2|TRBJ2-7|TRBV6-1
CASRASTGGWQYF
TGTGCCAGCAGAGCCTCGACGGGAGGTTGGCAGTACTTC
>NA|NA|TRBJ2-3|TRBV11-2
CASSFATADTQYF
TGTGCCAGCAGCTTTGCCACGGCAGATACGCAGTATTTT
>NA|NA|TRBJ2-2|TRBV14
CASSQDGRTGELFF
TGTGCCAGCAGCCAAGACGGTCGTACGGGGGAGCTGTTTTTT
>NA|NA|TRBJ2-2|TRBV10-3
CAITNTGELFF
TGTGCCATCACGAACACCGGGGAGCTGTTTTTT
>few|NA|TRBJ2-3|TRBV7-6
CALWYYRYTDTQYF
TGTGCCTTATGGTATTACCGGTACACAGATACGCAGTATTTT
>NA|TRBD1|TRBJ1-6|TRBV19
CASSIYRGNSPLHF
TGTGCCAGTAGTATATACAGGGGCAATTCACCCCTCCACTTT
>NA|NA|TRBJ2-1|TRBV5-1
CASSFFGQARNEQFF
TGCGCCAGCAGCTTTTTTGGCCAGGCACGGAATGAGCAGTTCTTC
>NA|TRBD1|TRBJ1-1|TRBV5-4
CASSLVTGEEAFF
TGTGCCAGCAGCTTGGTTACAGGGGAAGAAGCTTTCTTT
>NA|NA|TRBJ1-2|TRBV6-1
CASSEEDNYGYTF
TGTGCCAGCAGTGAAGAGGATAACTATGGCTACACCTTC
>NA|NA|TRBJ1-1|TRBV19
CASRGSRVSGTEAFF
TGTGCCAGCCGCGGGTCTAGGGTTTCGGGGACTGAAGCTTTCTTT
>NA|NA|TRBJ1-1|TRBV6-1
CASSENTEAFF
TGTGCCAGCAGTGAGAACACTGAAGCTTTCTTT
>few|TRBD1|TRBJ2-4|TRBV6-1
CASKEGGDRVIQYF
TGTGCCAGCAAAGAAGGAGGGGACAGGGTCATTCAGTACTTC
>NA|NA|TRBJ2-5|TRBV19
CASTAGETQYF
TGTGCCAGTACCGCCGGGGAGACCCAGTACTTC
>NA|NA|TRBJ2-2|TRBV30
CAWSGGFNTGELFF
TGTGCCTGGAGCGGGGGCTTTAACACCGGGGAGCTGTTTTTT
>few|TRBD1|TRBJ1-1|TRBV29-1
CSAYSGGTGVPTEAFF
TGCAGCGCCTACTCCGGTGGGACAGGGGTCCCCACTGAAGCTTTCTTT